This T cell receptor beta chain was obtained from a study of cytomegalovirus exposure and HLA in healthy donors. Study-wide points: TCR beta chains numbering 164 were designated cytomegalovirus-associated.

Both 60 Vbeta primers and 13 Jbeta primers went into the PCR. Authors' analysis steps: There were some 87 million unique TCR beta chains by a later count, and about 12 million of them were shared. Clones were read by immunoSEQ multiplex PCR, and TCRdb kept only the in-frame ones, dropping some. The D gene and trimming were derived from the DNA, and the V and J assignments and clone size from that table. The table lists 110,000 or so clones, around 77% of them singletons. Details on this clone: The antigen is unknown.

There are 16 residues in the CDR3. Germline V gene data show CDR1 as MDHEN and CDR2 as SYDVKM. The V and J ends lost 4 bases and 7 bases respectively, with 22 bases between them. This clonotype was obtained from a woman aged 25 to 39 in good health and CMV-seropositive. The chain is built from TRBV28 and TRBJ1-2; perhaps TRBD1 as D (5 bases). Sequenced sample: PBMCs. As DNA, the CDR3 is TGTGCCAGCAGTTCCCCTCCGGGGGGAGTTCTCCGTGGCTACACCTTC. This sequence encodes CASSSPPGGVLRGYTF.